This T cell receptor beta chain emerged from a study of T cells in Graves' hyperthyroidism and ophthalmopathy. Using RNA transcripts as the source, TCR beta CDR3 regions were amplified. The HTBI primer set served for first-round RT-PCR of the TCR CDR3. From the multiplex PCR reads, TCRdb called clonotypes with MiXCR, one entry per CDR3 protein. The data show 600,000 to 850,000 distinct CDR3 sequences, 18% seen once. Study results and caveats: Most thyroid-expanded clonotypes above 0.001 were also found in blood. Separation of ophthalmopathy from stable hyperthyroidism was achieved by a 13 V-J model. Prediction of ophthalmopathy progression came a median around 6 months pre-onset.

The count of this clonotype is one. Its antigen remains unknown. The CDR3 contains 12 residues. V was clipped by 7 bases and J by 5 bases, with 13 bases between them. Germline assignment: CDR1 DFQATT and CDR2 SNEGSKA (reference sequence). The sequenced material came from blood. This chain links TRBV20-1 with TRBJ2-3; perhaps TRBD2 as D (6 bases). The sequence was obtained from a woman aged 45 to 65 with Graves' hyperthyroidism that later progressed to Graves' ophthalmopathy. CDR3 region: CSVSGGRDTQYF. CDR3 DNA: TGCAGTGTCAGCGGAGGGAGAGATACGCAGTATTTT.